This TCR beta chain was profiled in a study of monozygotic twins with cystic fibrosis. Whole-study findings and limits: Unrelated CF individuals shared fewer identical clonotypes than monozygotic CF twins.

Notes on this clone: Its antigen is currently unknown.

This table comes from immunoSEQ multiplex PCR, and its TCRdb copy is limited to in-frame clones, with some not included. The top ten hold under 1.5% of the sample, which has around 21,000 clones, 80% to 90% seen once. The CDR3 totals 15 residues. CDR1 is LGHNA and CDR2 is YNFKEQ in the germline V gene. V trimming: 4 bases; J trimming: 3 bases; junction bases outside the gene matches: 7. The sequence was obtained from a woman aged 25 to 45 with cystic fibrosis. The chain has TRBV4-2 and TRBJ2-5; the match to TRBD2 covers 8 bases. Sequenced sample: blood. DNA for the CDR3: TGTGCCAGCAGCCCTAGGGCGGGGGGTGAAGAGACCCAGTACTTC. Amino acid sequence: CASSPRAGGEETQYF.